The source of this TCR beta chain is a study of response to subunit inactivated influenza vaccine. This clonotype turned up a few times. What it binds is unknown. Study conclusions and caveats: Authors proposed each seasonal influenza vaccination draws in few new T cells.

TCRdb re-analysed the RT-PCR reads in MiXCR, keeping a single row per CDR3 protein. The table shows roughly 570,000 distinct CDR3 sequences, with 13% occurring only once. The sample was PBMCs from blood, taken roughly 48 days after vaccination. The clonotype originates from a man aged 50-60 years who received an inactivated influenza vaccine.

The CDR3 sequence: CASSLAGQGSFSYNEQFF. Written as DNA, the CDR3 is TGCGCCAGCAGCTTGGCGGGACAGGGGTCCTTCTCCTACAATGAGCAGTTCTTC. V and J are TRBV5-1 and TRBJ2-1, with 10 positions matching TRBD1. The germline CDR1 and CDR2 sequences are SGHRS and YFSETQ. V shed 0 bases, J shed 0 bases, and the junction held 6 bases outside the gene matches. The CDR3 totals 18 residues.